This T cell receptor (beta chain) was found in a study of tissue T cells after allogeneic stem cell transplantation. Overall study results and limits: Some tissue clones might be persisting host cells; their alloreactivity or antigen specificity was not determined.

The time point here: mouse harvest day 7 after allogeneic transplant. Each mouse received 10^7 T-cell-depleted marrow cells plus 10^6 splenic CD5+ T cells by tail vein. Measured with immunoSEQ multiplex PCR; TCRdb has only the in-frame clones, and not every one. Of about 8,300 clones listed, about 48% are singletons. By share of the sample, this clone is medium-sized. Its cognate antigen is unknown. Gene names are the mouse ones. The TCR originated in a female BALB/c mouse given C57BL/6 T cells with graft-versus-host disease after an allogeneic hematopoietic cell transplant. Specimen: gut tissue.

The CDR3 reads CASSLGISAETLYF. The sequenced CDR3 bases are TGTGCCAGCTCTCTCGGGATTAGTGCAGAAACGCTGTAT. This chain links TRBV12-1 with TRBJ2-3, with D unresolved. The missing CDR3 end, 1 residue past where the read stops, is filled in from the germline J gene. V was pared by 0 bases and J by 0 bases, with 6 bases between. Germline CDR1 and CDR2: SGHSN and HYEKVE. This CDR3 is built from 14 residues.